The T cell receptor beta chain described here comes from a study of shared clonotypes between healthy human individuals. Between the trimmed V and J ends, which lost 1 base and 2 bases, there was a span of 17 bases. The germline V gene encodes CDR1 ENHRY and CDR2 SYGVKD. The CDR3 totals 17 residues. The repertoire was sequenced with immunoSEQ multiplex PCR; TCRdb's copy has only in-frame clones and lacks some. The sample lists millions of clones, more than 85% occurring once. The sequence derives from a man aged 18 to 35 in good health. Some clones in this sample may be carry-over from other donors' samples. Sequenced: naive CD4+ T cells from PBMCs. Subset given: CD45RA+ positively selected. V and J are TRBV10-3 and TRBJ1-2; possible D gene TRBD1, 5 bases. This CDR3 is CAISELVGRRSNYGYTF. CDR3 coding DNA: TGTGCCATCAGTGAGTTGGTGGGGCGTAGATCGAACTATGGCTACACCTTC.